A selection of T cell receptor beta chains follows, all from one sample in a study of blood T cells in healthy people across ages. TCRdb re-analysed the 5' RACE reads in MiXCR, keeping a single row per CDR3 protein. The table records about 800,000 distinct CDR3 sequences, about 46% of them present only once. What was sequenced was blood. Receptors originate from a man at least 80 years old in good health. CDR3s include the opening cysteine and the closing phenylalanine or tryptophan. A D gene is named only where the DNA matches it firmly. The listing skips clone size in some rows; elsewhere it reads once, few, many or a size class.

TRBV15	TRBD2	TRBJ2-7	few	TGTGCCACCAGCAGAGGCCCTGCGGGAGAGTACGAGCAGTACTTC	CATSRGPAGEYEQYF
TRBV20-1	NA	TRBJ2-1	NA	TGCAGTGCTAGGGATGGGAGCGGACGCTCCTACAATGAGCAGTTCTTC	CSARDGSGRSYNEQFF
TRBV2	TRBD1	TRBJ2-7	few	TGTGCCAGCAGCATTACAGGGGAAGGGCCCTACGAGCAGTACTTC	CASSITGEGPYEQYF
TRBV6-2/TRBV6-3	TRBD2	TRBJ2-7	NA	TGTGCCAGCAGACAGCCGGGACTAGGTTTCTACGAGCAGTACTTC	CASRQPGLGFYEQYF
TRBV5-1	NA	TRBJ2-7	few	TGCGCCAGCAGCTTGGACCCAGACGGATCCTACGAGCAGTACTTC	CASSLDPDGSYEQYF
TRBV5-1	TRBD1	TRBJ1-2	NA	TGCGCGAGGCCGGGACAGAATATCTATGGCTACACCTTC	CARPGQNIYGYTF
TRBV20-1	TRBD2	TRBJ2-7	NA	TGCAGTGCTAGCCCAATCGGACTAGATTCCTACGAGCAGTACTTC	CSASPIGLDSYEQYF
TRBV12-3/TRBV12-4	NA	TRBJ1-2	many	TGTGCCAGCAGCCCCCTCCCCAGCGGCGCTCATGGCTACACCTTC	CASSPLPSGAHGYTF
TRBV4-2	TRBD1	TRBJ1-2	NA	TGTGCCAGCAGCCAAGAGGGACAGGGAAGGAGTGGCTACACCTTC	CASSQEGQGRSGYTF
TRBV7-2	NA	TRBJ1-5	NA	TGTGCCAGCAGCTTAGACCTCCGGGACACGCCTCAGCCCCAGCATTTT	CASSLDLRDTPQPQHF
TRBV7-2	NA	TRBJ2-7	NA	TGTGCCAGCAGCTTAGTAATAGGTTCTCTCGAGCAGTACTTC	CASSLVIGSLEQYF
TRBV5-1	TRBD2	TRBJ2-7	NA	TGCGCCAGCAGCTGGAGTACCGGGACTAGCGGGAGTGGGTACGAGCAGTACTTC	CASSWSTGTSGSGYEQYF
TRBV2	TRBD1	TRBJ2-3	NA	TGTGCCAGCAGTGGACAGGGGGCTACGCAGTATTTT	CASSGQGATQYF
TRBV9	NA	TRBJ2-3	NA	TGTGCCAGCAGCAAGGGGACTACAGATACGCAGTATTTT	CASSKGTTDTQYF
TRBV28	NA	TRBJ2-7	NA	TGTGCCAGTGTCCTGGGCGGTTCCTACGAGCAGTACTTC	CASVLGGSYEQYF
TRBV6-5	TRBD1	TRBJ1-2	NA	TGTGCCAGCAGTTACGACGGGACAGTCTATGGCTACACCTTC	CASSYDGTVYGYTF
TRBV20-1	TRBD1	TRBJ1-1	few	TGCAGTGTTCAAGACAGGGGAAATTTGGACCAAGCTTTCTTT	CSVQDRGNLDQAFF
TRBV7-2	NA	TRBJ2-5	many	TGTGCCAGCAGCTTACTGGGGCGAGAGACCCAGTACTTC	CASSLLGRETQYF
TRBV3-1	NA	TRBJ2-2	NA	TGTGCCAGCAGCCAGCCAGCCTCGTACACCGGGGAGCTGTTTTTT	CASSQPASYTGELFF
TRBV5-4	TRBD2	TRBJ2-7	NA	TGTGCCAGCAGCTTGGCGAGGGAGGGTCTCTACGAGCAGTACTTC	CASSLAREGLYEQYF
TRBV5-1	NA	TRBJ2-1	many	TGCGCCAGCAGCTCGGGGAACAGGGACAATGAGCAGTTCTTC	CASSSGNRDNEQFF
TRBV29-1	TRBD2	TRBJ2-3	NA	TGCAGCGTTGAAGTCCTAGCGGGACTCACAGATACGCAGTATTTT	CSVEVLAGLTDTQYF
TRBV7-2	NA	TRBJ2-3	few	TGTGCCAGCAGCTTTGGACCCGATGACACAGATACGCAGTATTTT	CASSFGPDDTDTQYF
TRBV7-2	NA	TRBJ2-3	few	TGTGCCTGTCAGGACAGCGAGATTTTGGCCGATACGCAGTATTTT	CACQDSEILADTQYF
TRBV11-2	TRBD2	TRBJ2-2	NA	TGTGCCAGCAGCCCCCGGACTAGCGGGTTCACCGGGGAGCTGTTTTTT	CASSPRTSGFTGELFF
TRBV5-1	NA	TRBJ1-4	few	TGCGCCAGCAGCTTGGTTGACGGTGGAGCGGAAAAACTGTTTTTT	CASSLVDGGAEKLFF
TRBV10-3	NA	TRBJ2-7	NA	TGTGCCATAGGGACAGCCAGGGGGGACTACGAGCAGTACTTC	CAIGTARGDYEQYF
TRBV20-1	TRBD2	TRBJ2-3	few	TGCAGTGCTAGACCGACTAGCGGGAGCAGCGCGCAGTATTTT	CSARPTSGSSAQYF
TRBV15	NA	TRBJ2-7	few	TGTGCCACCAGCAGAGCTTCGTTGGGATCCTACGAGCAGTACTTC	CATSRASLGSYEQYF
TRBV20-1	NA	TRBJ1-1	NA	TGCAGTGCTCGGGACCAGGCCGCTGAAGCTTTCTTT	CSARDQAAEAFF
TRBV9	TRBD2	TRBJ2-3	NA	TGTGCCAGCAGCGTTAGCGGGAGTAACGTCGGGGCGCAGTATTTT	CASSVSGSNVGAQYF
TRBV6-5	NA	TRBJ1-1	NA	TGTGCCAGCAGTCCCCCCAGGCGGAACACTGAAGCTTTCTTT	CASSPPRRNTEAFF
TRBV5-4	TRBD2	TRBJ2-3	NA	TGTGCCAGCAGCTTGGAGGCTAGCGGGTATAAATATACGCAGTATTTT	CASSLEASGYKYTQYF
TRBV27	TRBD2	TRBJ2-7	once	TGTGCCAGCAGTTCCCTCAAGCTAGCGGGAGGTTCCTACGAGCAGTACTTC	CASSSLKLAGGSYEQYF
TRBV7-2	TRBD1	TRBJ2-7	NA	TGTGCCAGCAGCGACAGGGGGCAGTCCTACGAGCAGTACTTC	CASSDRGQSYEQYF
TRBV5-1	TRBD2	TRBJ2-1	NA	TGCGCCAGCAGCTTTAGCAACCTTGCTAGCGGGAGTTCGAATGAGCAGTTCTTC	CASSFSNLASGSSNEQFF
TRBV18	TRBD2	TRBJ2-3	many	TGTGCCAGCTCACCGCAACTAGCGGGAGTAGCAGATACGCAGTATTTT	CASSPQLAGVADTQYF
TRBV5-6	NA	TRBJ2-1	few	TGTGCCAGCAGCTTGGTGGCGCATGAGCAGTTCTTC	CASSLVAHEQFF
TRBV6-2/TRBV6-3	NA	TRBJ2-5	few	TGTGCCAGCGGGGAGACAGGTGTCCAAGAGACCCAGTACTTC	CASGETGVQETQYF
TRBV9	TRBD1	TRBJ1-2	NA	TGTGCCAGCAGCGCGGGACAGGCCTACGGGTATGGCTACACCTTC	CASSAGQAYGYGYTF
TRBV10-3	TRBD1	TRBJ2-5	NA	TGTGCCATCAGCCTCGACAGGGATAGAGAGACCCAGTACTTC	CAISLDRDRETQYF
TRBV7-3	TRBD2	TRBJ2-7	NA	TGTGCCAGCAGCTCTCAGGGACGCAGCTCCGGGGGAGGGACCTACAATGAGCAGTACTTC	CASSSQGRSSGGGTYNEQYF
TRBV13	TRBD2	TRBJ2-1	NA	TGTGCCAGCAGCCCGACGGGACTAGCGGGACCCAGTGAGCAGTTCTTC	CASSPTGLAGPSEQFF
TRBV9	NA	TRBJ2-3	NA	TGTGCCAGCAGCGGAGGGGGGGGGCACACAGATACGCAGTATTTT	CASSGGGGHTDTQYF
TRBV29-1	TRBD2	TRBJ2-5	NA	TGCAGCGTGAGAAGGACTAGCGGGTACCAAGAGACCCAGTACTTC	CSVRRTSGYQETQYF
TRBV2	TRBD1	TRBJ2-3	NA	TGTGCCAGCAGCGCTGACAGGGGGAACACAGATACGCAGTATTTT	CASSADRGNTDTQYF
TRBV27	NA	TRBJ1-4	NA	TGTGCCAGCAGCCATAGACAGTTTCGGGAAAAACTGTTTTTT	CASSHRQFREKLFF
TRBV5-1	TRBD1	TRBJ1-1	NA	TGCGCCAGCAGCTTGGCCGGGACAGGGTCGAGCACTGAAGCTTTCTTT	CASSLAGTGSSTEAFF
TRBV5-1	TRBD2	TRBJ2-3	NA	TGCGCCAGCAGCTTGGGGGCGGGAGTTGAAGATACGCAGTATTTT	CASSLGAGVEDTQYF
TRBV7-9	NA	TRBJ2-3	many	TGTGCCAGCAGCTTTCAGAGGACCTCCACGAGCACAGATACGCAGTATTTT	CASSFQRTSTSTDTQYF
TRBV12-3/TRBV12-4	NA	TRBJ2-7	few	TGTGCCAGCAGTTTAGGGCCTCTCTACGATGAGCAGTACTTC	CASSLGPLYDEQYF